The T cell receptor beta chain described here comes from a study of T cell responses to AZD1222 COVID-19 vaccine. Overall study findings and caveats: Vaccine-associated CD4 TCRs ranged over spike, dominating at 160-218 and 743-854. The study identified only 6 or 7 AZD1222 recipients as seropositive at baseline. Unmutated variant regions are reportedly targeted by nearly half of spike-specific TCRs.

Unmatched junction bases numbered 4, after V lost 3 bases and J lost 5 bases. The V gene's germline CDR1 is DFQATT and CDR2 SNEGSKA (reference sequence). The CDR3 extends over 14 amino acids. It was second doses at about 4 or about 12 weeks that were pooled. As concerns this clone: Antigen: not known.

Sequencing used immunoSEQ multiplex PCR; TCRdb keeps in-frame clones, though not all of them. Among about 55,000 clones, about 80% were seen once, and the ten largest hold approximately 5.2%. Sample: peripheral blood, taken 28 days after the second AZD1222 dose. The TCR sequence derives from an adult who received the AZD1222 COVID-19 vaccine. V usage is TRBV20-1 and J usage is TRBJ1-5, with 10 bases aligning to TRBD1. The CDR3 protein is CSASRDRGYQPQHF. The CDR3 bases are TGCAGTGCTAGTAGGGACAGGGGTTATCAGCCCCAGCATTTT.